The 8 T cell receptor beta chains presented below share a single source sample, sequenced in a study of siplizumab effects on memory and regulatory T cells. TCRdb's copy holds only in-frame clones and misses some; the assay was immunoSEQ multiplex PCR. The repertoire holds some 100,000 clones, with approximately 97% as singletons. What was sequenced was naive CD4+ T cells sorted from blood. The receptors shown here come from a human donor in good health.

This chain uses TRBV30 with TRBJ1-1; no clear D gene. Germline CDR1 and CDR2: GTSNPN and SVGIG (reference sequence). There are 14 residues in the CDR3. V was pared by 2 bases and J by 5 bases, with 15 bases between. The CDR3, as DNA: TGTGCCTGGAGTCGTCTTTTGGGTCAAACTGAAGCTTTCTTT. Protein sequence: CAWSRLLGQTEAFF. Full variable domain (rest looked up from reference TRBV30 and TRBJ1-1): SQTIHQWPATLVQPVGSPLSLECTVEGTSNPNLYWYRQAAGRGLQLLFYSVGIGQISSEVPQNLSASRPQDRQFILSSKKLLLSDSGFYLCAWSRLLGQTEAFFGQGTRLTVV.

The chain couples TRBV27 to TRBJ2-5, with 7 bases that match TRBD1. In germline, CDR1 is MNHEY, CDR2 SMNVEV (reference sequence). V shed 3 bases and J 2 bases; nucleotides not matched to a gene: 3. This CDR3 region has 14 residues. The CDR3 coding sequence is TGTGCCAGCAGTTTCGGGACAGCTCAAGAGACCCAGTACTTC. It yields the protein CASSFGTAQETQYF.

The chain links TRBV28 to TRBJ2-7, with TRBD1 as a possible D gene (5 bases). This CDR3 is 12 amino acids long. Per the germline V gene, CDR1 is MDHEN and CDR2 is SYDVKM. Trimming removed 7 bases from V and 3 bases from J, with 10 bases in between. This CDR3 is CASKGQVYEQYF. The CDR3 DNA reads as TGTGCCAGCAAGGGGCAGGTCTACGAGCAGTACTTC.

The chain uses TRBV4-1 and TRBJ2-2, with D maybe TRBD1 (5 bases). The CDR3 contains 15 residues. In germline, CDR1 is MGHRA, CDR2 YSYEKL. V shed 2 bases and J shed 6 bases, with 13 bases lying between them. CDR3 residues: CASSQPREGAGELFF. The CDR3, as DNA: TGCGCCAGCAGCCAACCCAGGGAAGGGGCCGGGGAGCTGTTTTTT.

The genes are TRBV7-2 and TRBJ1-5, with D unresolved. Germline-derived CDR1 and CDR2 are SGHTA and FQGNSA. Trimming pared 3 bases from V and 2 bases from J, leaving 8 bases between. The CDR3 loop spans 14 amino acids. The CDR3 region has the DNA TGTGCCAGCAGCTTCGGTTACGGCAATCAGCCCCAGCATTTT. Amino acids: CASSFGYGNQPQHF.

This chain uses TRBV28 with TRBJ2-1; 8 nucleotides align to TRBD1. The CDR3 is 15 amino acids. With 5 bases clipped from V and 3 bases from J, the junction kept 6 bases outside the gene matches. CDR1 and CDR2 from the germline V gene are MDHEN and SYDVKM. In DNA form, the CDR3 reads TGTGCCAGCAGTGGACAGGGCCTGCACTACAATGAGCAGTTCTTC. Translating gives CASSGQGLHYNEQFF.

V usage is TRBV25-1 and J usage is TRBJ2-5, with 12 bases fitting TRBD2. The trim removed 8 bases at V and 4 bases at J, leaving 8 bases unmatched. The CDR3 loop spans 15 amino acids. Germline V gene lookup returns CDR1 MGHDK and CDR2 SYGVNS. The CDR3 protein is CASGTSGGSGETQYF. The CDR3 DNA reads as TGTGCCAGCGGTACTAGCGGGGGGAGCGGAGAGACCCAGTACTTC. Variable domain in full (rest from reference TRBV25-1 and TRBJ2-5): EADIYQTPRYLVIGTGKKITLECSQTMGHDKMYWYQQDPGMELHLIHYSYGVNSTEKGDLSSESTVSRIRTEHFPLTLESARPSHTSQYLCASGTSGGSGETQYFGPGTRLLVL.

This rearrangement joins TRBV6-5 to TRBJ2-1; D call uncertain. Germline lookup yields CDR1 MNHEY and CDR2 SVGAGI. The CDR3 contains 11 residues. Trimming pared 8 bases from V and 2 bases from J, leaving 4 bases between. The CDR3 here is CASYAYNEQFF. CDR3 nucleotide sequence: TGTGCCAGCTACGCCTACAATGAGCAGTTCTTC.